This T cell receptor beta chain is drawn from a study of blood T cell repertoires in COVID-19. Looking at the study overall: The United States, Italy and Spain provided the acute and convalescent COVID-19 samples. The cDNA or gDNA used as material had been derived from T cells, B-cell-depleted T cells, or PBMCs.

CDR3 size: 16 residues. The V and J ends lost 1 base and 4 bases, in that order; junction bases with no gene match: 7. Looked up from germline, CDR1 is MNHEY and CDR2 is SMNVEV (reference sequence). In the original analysis: Reference gene primer amplification in the assay estimated nucleated cell counts. Assay: immunoSEQ multiplex PCR; the TCRdb copy retains only in-frame clones and omits some. V, J and clone size reflect that table, while D and trimming were determined from the DNA. This repertoire shows over 60,000 clones, approximately 90% found once; its top ten account for 6% to 8%. The chain carries TRBV27 and TRBJ2-7; 10 bases map to TRBD2. The sample comprised peripheral blood. The source of this sequence is a woman of 80 years or more with active COVID-19. DNA of the CDR3: TGTGCCAGCAGTTTATTCCGACTAGCGGGCTTATACGAGCAGTACTTC. Translation gives CASSLFRLAGLYEQYF.